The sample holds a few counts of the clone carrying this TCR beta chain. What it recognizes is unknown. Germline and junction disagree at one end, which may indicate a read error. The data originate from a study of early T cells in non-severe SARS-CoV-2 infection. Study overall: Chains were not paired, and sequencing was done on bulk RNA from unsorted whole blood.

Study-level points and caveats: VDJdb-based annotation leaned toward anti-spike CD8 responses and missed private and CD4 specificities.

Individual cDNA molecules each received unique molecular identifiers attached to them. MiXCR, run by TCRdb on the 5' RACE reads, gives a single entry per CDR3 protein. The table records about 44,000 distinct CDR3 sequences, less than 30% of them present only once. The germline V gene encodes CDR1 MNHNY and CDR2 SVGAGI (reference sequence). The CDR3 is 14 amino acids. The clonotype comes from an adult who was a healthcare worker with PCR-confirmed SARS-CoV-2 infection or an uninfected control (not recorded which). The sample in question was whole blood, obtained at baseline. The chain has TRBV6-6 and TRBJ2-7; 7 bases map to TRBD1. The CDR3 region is CASRYSLQGWKQYF. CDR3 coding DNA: TGTGCCAGCAGGTACTCCCTACAGGGGTGGAAGCAGTACTTC.